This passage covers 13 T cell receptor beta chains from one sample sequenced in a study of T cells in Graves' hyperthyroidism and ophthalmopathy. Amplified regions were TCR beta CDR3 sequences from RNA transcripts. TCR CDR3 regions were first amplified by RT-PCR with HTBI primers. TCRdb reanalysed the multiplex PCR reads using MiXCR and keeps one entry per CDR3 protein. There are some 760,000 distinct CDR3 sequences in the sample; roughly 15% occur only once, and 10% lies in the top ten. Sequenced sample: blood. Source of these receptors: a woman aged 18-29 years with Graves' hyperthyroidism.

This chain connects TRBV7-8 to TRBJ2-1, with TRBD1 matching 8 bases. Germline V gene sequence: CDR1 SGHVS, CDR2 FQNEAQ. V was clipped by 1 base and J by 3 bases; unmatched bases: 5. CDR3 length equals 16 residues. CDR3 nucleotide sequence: TGTGCCAGCAGCTTAGGAGGGACAGGTTACTACAATGAGCAGTTCTTC. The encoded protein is CASSLGGTGYYNEQFF.

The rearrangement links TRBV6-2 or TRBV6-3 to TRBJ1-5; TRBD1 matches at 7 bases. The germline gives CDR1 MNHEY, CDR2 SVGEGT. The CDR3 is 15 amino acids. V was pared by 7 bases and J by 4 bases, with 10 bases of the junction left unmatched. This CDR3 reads CASKRSGQINQPQHF. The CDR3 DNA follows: TGTGCCAGCAAGAGATCGGGACAGATTAATCAGCCCCAGCATTTT.

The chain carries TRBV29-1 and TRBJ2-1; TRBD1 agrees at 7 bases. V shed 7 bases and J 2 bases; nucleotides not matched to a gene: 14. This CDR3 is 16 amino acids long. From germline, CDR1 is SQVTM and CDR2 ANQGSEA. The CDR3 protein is CSDPPRQGAPYNEQFF. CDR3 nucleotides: TGCAGCGATCCCCCTAGACAGGGAGCGCCCTACAATGAGCAGTTCTTC.

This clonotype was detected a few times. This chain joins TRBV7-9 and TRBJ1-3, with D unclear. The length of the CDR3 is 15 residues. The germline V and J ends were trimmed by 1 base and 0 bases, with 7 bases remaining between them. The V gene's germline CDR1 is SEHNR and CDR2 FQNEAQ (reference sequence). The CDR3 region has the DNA TGTGCCAGCAGCTTAGGACAACACTCTGGAAACACCATATATTTT. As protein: CASSLGQHSGNTIYF. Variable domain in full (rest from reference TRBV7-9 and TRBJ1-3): DTGVSQNPRHKITKRGQNVTFRCDPISEHNRLYWYRQTLGQGPEFLTYFQNEAQLEKSRLLSDRFSAERPKGSFSTLEIQRTEQGDSAMYLCASSLGQHSGNTIYFGEGSWLTVV.

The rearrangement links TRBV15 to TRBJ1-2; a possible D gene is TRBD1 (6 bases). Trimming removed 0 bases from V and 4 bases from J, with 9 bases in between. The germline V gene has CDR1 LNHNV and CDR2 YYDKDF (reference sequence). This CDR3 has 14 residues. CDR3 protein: CATSRDLDSYGYTF. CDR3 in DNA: TGTGCCACCAGCAGAGATCTGGACAGCTATGGCTACACCTTC.

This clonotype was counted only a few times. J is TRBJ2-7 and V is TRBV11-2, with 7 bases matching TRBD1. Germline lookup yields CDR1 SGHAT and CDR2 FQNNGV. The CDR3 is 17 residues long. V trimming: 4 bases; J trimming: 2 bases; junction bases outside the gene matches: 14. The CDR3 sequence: CASSSSRVGQQPYEQYF. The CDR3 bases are TGTGCCAGCAGCTCTAGCCGGGTGGGACAGCAACCCTACGAGCAGTACTTC. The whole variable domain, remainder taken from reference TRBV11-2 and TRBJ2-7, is EAGVAQSPRYKIIEKRQSVAFWCNPISGHATLYWYQQILGQGPKLLIQFQNNGVVDDSQLPKDRFSAERLKGVDSTLKIQPAKLEDSAVYLCASSSSRVGQQPYEQYFGPGTRLTVT.

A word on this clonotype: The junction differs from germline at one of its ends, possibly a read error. CDR3 sequence: CSSNRAGELFF. CDR3 DNA sequence: TGTTCCAGCAACAGGGCCGGGGAGCTGTTTTTT. This chain connects TRBV12-3 or TRBV12-4 to TRBJ2-2, with D maybe TRBD1 (6 bases). The CDR3 runs 11 residues.

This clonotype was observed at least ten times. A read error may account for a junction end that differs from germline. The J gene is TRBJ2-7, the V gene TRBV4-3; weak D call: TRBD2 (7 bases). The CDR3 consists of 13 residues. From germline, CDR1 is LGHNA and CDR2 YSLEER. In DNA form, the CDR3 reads TGTGCCAGCAGCCGAGGGGGGGGCTACGAGCAGTACTTC. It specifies CASSRGGGYEQYF.

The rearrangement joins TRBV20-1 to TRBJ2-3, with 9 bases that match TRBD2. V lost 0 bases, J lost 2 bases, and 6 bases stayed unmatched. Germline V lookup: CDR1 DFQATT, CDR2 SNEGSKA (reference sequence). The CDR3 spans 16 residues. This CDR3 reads CSARDLSGRTTDTQYF. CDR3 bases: TGCAGTGCTAGAGATCTGAGCGGGAGGACCACAGATACGCAGTATTTT.

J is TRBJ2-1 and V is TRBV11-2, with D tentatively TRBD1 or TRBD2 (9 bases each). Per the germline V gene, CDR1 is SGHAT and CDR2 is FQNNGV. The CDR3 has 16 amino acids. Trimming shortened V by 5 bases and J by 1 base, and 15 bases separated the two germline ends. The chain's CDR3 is CASSLAGQGSYNEQFF. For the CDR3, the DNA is TGTGCCAGCAGCCTAGCGGGACAGGGATCCTACAATGAGCAGTTCTTC.

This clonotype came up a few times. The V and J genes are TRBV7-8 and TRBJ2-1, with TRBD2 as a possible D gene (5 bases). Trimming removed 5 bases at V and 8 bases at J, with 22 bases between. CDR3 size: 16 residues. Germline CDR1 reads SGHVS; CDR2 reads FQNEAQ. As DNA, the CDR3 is TGTGCCAGCAGCCTTAGACGCGGGCGACCCTTTGATGAGCAGTTCTTC. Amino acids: CASSLRRGRPFDEQFF.

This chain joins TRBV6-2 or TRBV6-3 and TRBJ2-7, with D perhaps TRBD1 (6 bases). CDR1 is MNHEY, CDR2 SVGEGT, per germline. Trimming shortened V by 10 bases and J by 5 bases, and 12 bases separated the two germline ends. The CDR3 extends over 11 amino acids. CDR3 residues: CATSQGNEQYF. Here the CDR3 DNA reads TGTGCCACGTCACAGGGCAACGAGCAGTACTTC.

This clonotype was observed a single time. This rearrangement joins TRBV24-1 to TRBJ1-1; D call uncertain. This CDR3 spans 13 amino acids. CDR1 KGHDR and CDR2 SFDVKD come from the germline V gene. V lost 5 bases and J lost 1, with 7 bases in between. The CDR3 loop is CATSAPENTEAFF. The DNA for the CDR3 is TGTGCCACCAGTGCCCCGGAGAACACTGAAGCTTTCTTT.